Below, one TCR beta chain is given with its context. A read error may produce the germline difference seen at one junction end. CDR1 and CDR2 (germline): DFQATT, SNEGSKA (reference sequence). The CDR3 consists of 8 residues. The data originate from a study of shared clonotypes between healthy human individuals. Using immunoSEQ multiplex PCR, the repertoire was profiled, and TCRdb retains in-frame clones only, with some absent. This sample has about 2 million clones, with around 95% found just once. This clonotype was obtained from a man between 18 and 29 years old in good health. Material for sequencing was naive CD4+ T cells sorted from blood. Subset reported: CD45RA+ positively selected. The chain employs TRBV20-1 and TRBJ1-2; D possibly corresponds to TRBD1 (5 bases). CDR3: CSVGPGKF. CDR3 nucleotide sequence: TGCAGTGTGGGACCGGGCAAATTC.